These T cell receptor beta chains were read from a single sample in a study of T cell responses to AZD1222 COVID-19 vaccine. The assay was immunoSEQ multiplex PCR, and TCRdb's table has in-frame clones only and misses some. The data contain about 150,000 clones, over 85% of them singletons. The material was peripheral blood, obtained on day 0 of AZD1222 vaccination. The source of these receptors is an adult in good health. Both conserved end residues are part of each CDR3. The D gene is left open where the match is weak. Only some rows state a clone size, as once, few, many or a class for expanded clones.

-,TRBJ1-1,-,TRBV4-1,TGCGCCAGCAGCCAAGGTGGGAGCACTGAAGCTTTCTTT,CASSQGGSTEAFF
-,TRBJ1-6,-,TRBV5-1,TGCGCCAGCAGCTTGGGAGGGAATAACTATAATTCACCCCTCCACTTT,CASSLGGNNYNSPLHF
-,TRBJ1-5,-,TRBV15,TGTGCCACCAGCTACGCTGGGGGGTACAATCAGCCCCAGCATTTT,CATSYAGGYNQPQHF
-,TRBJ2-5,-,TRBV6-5,TGTGCCAGCAGAGACCGGAGTCTCCAAGAGACCCAGTACTTC,CASRDRSLQETQYF
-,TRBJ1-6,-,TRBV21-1,TGTGCCAGCAGACCACCGGGACTCAACCTTTCACCCCTCCACTTT,CASRPPGLNLSPLHF
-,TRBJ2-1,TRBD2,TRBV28,TGTGCCAGCAGCACCTACGGACTAGCGGGGGCCAACCGCAGCTCCTACAATGAGCAGTTCTTC,CASSTYGLAGANRSSYNEQFF
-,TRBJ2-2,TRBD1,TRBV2,TGTGCCAGCATCCCGGGACAGCAAACCGGGGAGCTGTTTTTT,CASIPGQQTGELFF
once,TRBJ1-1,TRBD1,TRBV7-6,TGTGCCAGCAGCTGGCTAACAGGGGAAGTGAACACTGAAGCTTTCTTT,CASSWLTGEVNTEAFF
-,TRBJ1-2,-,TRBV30,TGTGCCTGGCGGCGGACGGGCTATGGCTACACCTTC,CAWRRTGYGYTF
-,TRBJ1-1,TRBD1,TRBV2,TGTGCCAGCAGTGGGCAACAGGGGGCGTTGGTCACTGAAGCTTTCTTT,CASSGQQGALVTEAFF
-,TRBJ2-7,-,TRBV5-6,TGTGCCAGCAGCTCTTACTACGAGCAGTACTTC,CASSSYYEQYF
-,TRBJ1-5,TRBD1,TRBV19,TGTGCCAGTAGTTCGTACAGGGGGGACAATCAGCCCCAGCATTTT,CASSSYRGDNQPQHF
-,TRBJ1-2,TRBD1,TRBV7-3,TGTGCCAGCAGCCAAGACAGGGTTGGTGGCTACACCTTC,CASSQDRVGGYTF
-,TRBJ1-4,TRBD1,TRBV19,TGTGCCAGTACGACAGGGTTCACGGCAACTAATGAAAAACTGTTTTTT,CASTTGFTATNEKLFF
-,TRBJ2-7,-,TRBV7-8,TGTGCCAGCAGCCGCGACACCTCCTACGAGCAGTACTTC,CASSRDTSYEQYF
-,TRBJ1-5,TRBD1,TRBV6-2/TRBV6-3,TGTGCCAGCAGCTATTACAGGGGAAGCAATCAGCCCCAGCATTTT,CASSYYRGSNQPQHF
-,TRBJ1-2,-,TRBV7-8,TGTGCCAGCAGCTCGGGGGCCGCGAGAAACTATGGCTACACCTTC,CASSSGAARNYGYTF
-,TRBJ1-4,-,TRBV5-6,TGTGCCAGCAGCTTGGTGGGGGCGGGGAGTCAGGAAAAACTGTTTTTT,CASSLVGAGSQEKLFF
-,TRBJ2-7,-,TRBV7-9,TGTGCCAGCAGCTTCCGCAGGGGGGACGAGCAGTACTTC,CASSFRRGDEQYF
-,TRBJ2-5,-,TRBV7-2,TGTGCCAGCAGCTTAGTATCGCGAGAAGAGACCCAGTACTTC,CASSLVSREETQYF
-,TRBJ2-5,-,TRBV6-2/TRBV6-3,TGTGCCAGCAGCCTTCGGGTCGGTAAAGAGACCCAGTACTTC,CASSLRVGKETQYF
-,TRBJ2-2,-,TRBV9,TGTGCCAGCAGCTTTAGCGGGGAGCTGTTTTTT,CASSFSGELFF
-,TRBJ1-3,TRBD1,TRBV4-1,TGCGCCAGCAGCCACACAGGGGGTACTGGAAACACCATATATTTT,CASSHTGGTGNTIYF
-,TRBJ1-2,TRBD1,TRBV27,TGTGCCAGCAGGGGACAGGACCTCTATGGCTACACCTTC,CASRGQDLYGYTF
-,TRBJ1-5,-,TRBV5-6,TGTGCCAGCAGCTTGGAGGGAGGTCAGCCCCAGCATTTT,CASSLEGGQPQHF
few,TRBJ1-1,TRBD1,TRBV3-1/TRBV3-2,TGTGCCAGCAGCCAAGATCGGAGGGGGCAGAACACTGAAGCTTTCTTT,CASSQDRRGQNTEAFF
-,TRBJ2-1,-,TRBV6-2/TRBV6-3,TGTGCCAGCAGTTACCCGAGGAATGAGCAGTTCTTC,CASSYPRNEQFF
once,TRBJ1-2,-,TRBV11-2,TGTGCCAGCAGCTTAGGCGGTTCGTCTTATGGCTACACCTTC,CASSLGGSSYGYTF
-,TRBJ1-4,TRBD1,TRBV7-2,TGTGCCAGCAGCTCAGGGGGCAGTGGCGGGGAAAAACTGTTTTTT,CASSSGGSGGEKLFF
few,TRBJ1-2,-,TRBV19,TGTGCCAGTAGCCCAGGAGGCAGACCTAACTATGGCTACACCTTC,CASSPGGRPNYGYTF
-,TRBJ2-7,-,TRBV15,TGTGCCACCAGCAGGGGATTAGGGCCCCAGGAGCAGTACTTC,CATSRGLGPQEQYF
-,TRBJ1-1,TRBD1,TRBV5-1,TGCGCCAGCAGCTCCGCAGGGGGCGGCACTGAAGCTTTCTTT,CASSSAGGGTEAFF
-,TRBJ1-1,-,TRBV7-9,TGTGCCAGCAGCTTTATTACTGAAGCTTTCTTT,CASSFITEAFF
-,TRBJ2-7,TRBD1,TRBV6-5,TGTGCCAGCAACAACGGGGACAGACCCTACGAGCAGTACTTC,CASNNGDRPYEQYF
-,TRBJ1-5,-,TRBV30,TGTGCCTGGAGTAAAAGGGCGAGTCAGCCCCAGCATTTT,CAWSKRASQPQHF
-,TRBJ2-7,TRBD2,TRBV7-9,TGTGCCAGCAGCTCGGGGGTGTCTAGCGGGACTAGCTCCTACGAGCAGTACTTC,CASSSGVSSGTSSYEQYF
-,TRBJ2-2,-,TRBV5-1,TGCGCCAGCAGCTTAACCGGGACCATCGGGGAGCTGTTTTTT,CASSLTGTIGELFF
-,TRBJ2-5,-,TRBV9,TGTGCCAGCAGCTACAGCTCGGAGCCAGAGACCCAGTACTTC,CASSYSSEPETQYF
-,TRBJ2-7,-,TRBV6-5,TGTGCCAGCAGTTACTCGGTACGGCAACAGACGAACGAGCAGTACTTC,CASSYSVRQQTNEQYF
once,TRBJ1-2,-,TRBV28,TGTGCCAGCAGTTGGGGGGGGATTGATGGCTACACCTTC,CASSWGGIDGYTF
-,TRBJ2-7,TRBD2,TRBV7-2,TGTGCCAGCAGCCTAGGGACTAGCGGGGGTTTCCGAATTCTCTACGAGCAGTACTTC,CASSLGTSGGFRILYEQYF
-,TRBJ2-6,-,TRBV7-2,TGTGCCAGCAGATTGACTTCTGGGGCCAACGTCCTGACTTTC,CASRLTSGANVLTF
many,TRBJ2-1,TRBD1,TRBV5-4,TGTGCCAGCAGCCAAAAAGACAGGGGGCGAGACAATGAGCAGTTCTTC,CASSQKDRGRDNEQFF
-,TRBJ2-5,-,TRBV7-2,TGTGCCAGCAGCCCGGCTGGCGCGGGGGCCAGGGAGACCCAGTACTTC,CASSPAGAGARETQYF
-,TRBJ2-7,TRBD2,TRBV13,TGTGCCAGCAGCTTAGGAGCGGGAGGAACCTACGAGCAGTACTTC,CASSLGAGGTYEQYF
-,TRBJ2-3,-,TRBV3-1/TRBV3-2,TGTGCCAGCAGCCAACAGGCACGGGGCACAGATACGCAGTATTTT,CASSQQARGTDTQYF